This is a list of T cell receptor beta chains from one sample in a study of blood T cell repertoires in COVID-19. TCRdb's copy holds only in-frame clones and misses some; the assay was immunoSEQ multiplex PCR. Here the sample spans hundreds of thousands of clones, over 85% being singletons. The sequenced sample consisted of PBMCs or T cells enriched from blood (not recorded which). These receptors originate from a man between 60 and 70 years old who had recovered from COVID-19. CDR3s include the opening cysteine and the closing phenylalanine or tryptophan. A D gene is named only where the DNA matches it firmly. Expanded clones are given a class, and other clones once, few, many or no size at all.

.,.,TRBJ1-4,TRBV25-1,TGTGCCAGCAGTGAATTTTCGGGGTTTGGTGAAAAACTGTTTTTT,CASSEFSGFGEKLFF
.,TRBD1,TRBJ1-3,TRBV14,TGTGCCAGCAGCCAATCAGGGGGACCTGGAAACACCATATATTTT,CASSQSGGPGNTIYF
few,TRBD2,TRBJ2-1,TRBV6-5,TGTGCCAGCAGTCCGGGACTAGCGGGAGTTGGTGAGCAGTTCTTC,CASSPGLAGVGEQFF
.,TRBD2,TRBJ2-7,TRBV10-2,TGCGCCAGCTCGAGCGGGGGCTCCTACGAGCAGTACTTC,CASSSGGSYEQYF
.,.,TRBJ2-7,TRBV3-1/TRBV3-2,TGTGCCAGCAGCCAATCTTCCGAGCAGTACTTC,CASSQSSEQYF
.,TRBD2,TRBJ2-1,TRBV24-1,TGTGCCACCAGTGAACTAGCGGGAGGTCACAATGAGCAGTTCTTC,CATSELAGGHNEQFF
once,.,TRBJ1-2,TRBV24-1,TGTGCCACCAGTGATCCCACGGGATCCAAAGGAGGCTATGGCTACACCTTC,CATSDPTGSKGGYGYTF
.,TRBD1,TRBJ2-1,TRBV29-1,TGCAGCGGTGAAGGGGCCCGGACAGGGGTGGATGAGCAGTTCTTC,CSGEGARTGVDEQFF
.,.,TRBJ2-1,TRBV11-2,TGTGCCAGCAGCTTAGATCCGAGAGGCTACAATGAGCAGTTCTTC,CASSLDPRGYNEQFF
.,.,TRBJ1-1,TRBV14,TGTGCCAGCAGCCAAGGGTACAGAACTGAAGCTTTCTTT,CASSQGYRTEAFF
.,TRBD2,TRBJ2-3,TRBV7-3,TGTGCCAGCAGCTTAAGAGGACTAGTTGATACGCAGTATTTT,CASSLRGLVDTQYF
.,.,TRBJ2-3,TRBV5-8,TGTGCCAGCAGCTTCGCGACGGGAAAGGTCACAGATACGCAGTATTTT,CASSFATGKVTDTQYF
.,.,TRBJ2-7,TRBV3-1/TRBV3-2,TGTGCCAGCAGCCGACTCGGGGGCTACGAGCAGTACTTC,CASSRLGGYEQYF
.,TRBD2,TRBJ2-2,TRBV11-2,TGTGCCAGCAGCGCAACTAGCGGGAGAGGGACCGGGGAGCTGTTTTTT,CASSATSGRGTGELFF
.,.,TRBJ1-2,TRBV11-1,TGTGCCAGCAGCTCCGGGACGGGAGTCTATGGCTACACCTTC,CASSSGTGVYGYTF
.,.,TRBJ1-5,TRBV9,TGTGCCAGCAGCGTAGATTGGGAGGGCAATCAGCCCCAGCATTTT,CASSVDWEGNQPQHF
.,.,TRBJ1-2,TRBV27,TGTGCCAGCAGGACAGGAAACTATGGCTACACCTTC,CASRTGNYGYTF
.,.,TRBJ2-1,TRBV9,TGTGCCAGCGGCCCGGGGGTCTCCTACAATGAGCAGTTCTTC,CASGPGVSYNEQFF
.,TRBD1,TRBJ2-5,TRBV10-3,TGTGCCATCAGATCCGGGACAGGGGTGGAGACCCAGTACTTC,CAIRSGTGVETQYF
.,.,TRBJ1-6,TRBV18,TGTGCCAGCTCAACGAGACAGTCTAATTCACCCCTCCACTTT,CASSTRQSNSPLHF
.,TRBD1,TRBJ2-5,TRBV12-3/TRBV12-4,TGTGCCAGCAGCCGACAGGGGGCCGAGACCCAGTACTTC,CASSRQGAETQYF
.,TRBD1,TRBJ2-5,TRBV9,TGTGCCAGCAGCGTAGAATTCGGGACAGGGGAGACCCAGTACTTC,CASSVEFGTGETQYF
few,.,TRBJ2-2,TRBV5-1,TGCGCCAGCAGCTTGGTTGGGGGCGCCGTGTCCGGGGAGCTGTTTTTT,CASSLVGGAVSGELFF
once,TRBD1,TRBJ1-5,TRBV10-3,TGTGCCACCGCGACAGGGAACAATCAGCCCCAGCATTTT,CATATGNNQPQHF
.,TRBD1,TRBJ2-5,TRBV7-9,TGTGCCAGCAGGCACAGGGGGCTTGCGGGACCACAAGAGACCCAGTACTTC,CASRHRGLAGPQETQYF
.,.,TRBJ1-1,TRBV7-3,TGTGCCAGCAGCCTCGGCGGGGACGCGAGATCCACTGAAGCTTTCTTT,CASSLGGDARSTEAFF
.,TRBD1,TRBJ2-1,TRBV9,TGTGCCAGCAGCGGCAGACAGGGAAACTACAATGAGCAGTTCTTC,CASSGRQGNYNEQFF
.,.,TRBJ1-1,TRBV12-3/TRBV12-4,TGTGCCAGCAGTCCAGGGTATGGCACTGAAGCTTTCTTT,CASSPGYGTEAFF
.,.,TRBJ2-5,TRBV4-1,TGCGCCAGCAGCCAAGACTCGTCCGCGTACCAAGAGACCCAGTACTTC,CASSQDSSAYQETQYF
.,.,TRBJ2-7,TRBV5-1,TGCGCCAGCAGCTTGGTTGCACAGGGAAACGAGCAGTACTTC,CASSLVAQGNEQYF
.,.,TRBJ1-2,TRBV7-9,TGTGCCAGCAGCTCCTATTTAGCTCAGATTCCCTATGGCTACACCTTC,CASSSYLAQIPYGYTF
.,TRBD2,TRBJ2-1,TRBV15,TGTGCCACCAGCAGATTGGGGGCGGGAGGTCCGTCCGGTGAGCAGTTCTTC,CATSRLGAGGPSGEQFF
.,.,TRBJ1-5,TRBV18,TGTGCCAGCTCACCAGCGTTGGGCAATCAGCCCCAGCATTTT,CASSPALGNQPQHF
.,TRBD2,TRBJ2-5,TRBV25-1,TGTGCCAGCAGTCGGACTAGCGGGGGCCAAGAGACCCAGTACTTC,CASSRTSGGQETQYF
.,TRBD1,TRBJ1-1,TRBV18,TGTGCCAGCTCAAATCGTAGGCAGGGGGAAAGGGTTGCTGAAGCTTTCTTT,CASSNRRQGERVAEAFF
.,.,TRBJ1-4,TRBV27,TGTGCCAGCAGTTTATCCCGGGCAACTAATGAAAAACTGTTTTTT,CASSLSRATNEKLFF
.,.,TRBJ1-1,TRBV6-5,TGTGCCAGCCGAGGACAGACTCTGAACACTGAAGCTTTCTTT,CASRGQTLNTEAFF
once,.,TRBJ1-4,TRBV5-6,TGTGCCAGCAGCCCATCGGGTTCAACTAATGAAAAACTGTTTTTT,CASSPSGSTNEKLFF
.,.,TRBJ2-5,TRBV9,TGTGCCAGCAGCGTAGACTCCTGGGAGACCCAGTACTTC,CASSVDSWETQYF
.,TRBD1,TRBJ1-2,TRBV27,TGTGCCAGCAGTGAGCAACCGGGACAGGGGGTTGGAGGCTACACCTTC,CASSEQPGQGVGGYTF
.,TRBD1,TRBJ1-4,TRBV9,TGTGCCAGCAGCGCCCGGGACAGAAATGAAAAACTGTTTTTT,CASSARDRNEKLFF
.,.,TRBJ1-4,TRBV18,TGTGCCAGCTCGCCATCCTGGGGAGGAGAATTTAATGAAAAACTGTTTTTT,CASSPSWGGEFNEKLFF
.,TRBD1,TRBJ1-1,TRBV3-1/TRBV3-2,TGTGCCAGCAGTCCAGACAGGGGGCAGGCTTTCTTT,CASSPDRGQAFF
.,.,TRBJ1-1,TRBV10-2,TGCGCCACCCAACGCGGGGTTGGGGCCACTGAAGCTTTCTTT,CATQRGVGATEAFF
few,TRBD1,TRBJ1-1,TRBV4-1,TGCGCCAGCAGCCAAGAGGGGGGACAGCATGAAGCTTTCTTT,CASSQEGGQHEAFF
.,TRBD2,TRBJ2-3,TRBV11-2,TGTGCCAGCAGACGCGAGCTAGCGGGGACAGATACGCAGTATTTT,CASRRELAGTDTQYF
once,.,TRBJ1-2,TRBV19,TGTGCCAGTAGTCTTCGAGGTCCTACCGTGGTCGGCGGCTACACCTTC,CASSLRGPTVVGGYTF
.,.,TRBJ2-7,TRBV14,TGTGCCAGCAGCCAATTTTCAGGGACCTACGAGCAGTACTTC,CASSQFSGTYEQYF
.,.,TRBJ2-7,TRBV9,TGTGCCAGCAGCCCCGACAGGTTGGGGGAGCAGTACTTC,CASSPDRLGEQYF
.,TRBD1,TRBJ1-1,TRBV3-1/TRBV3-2,TGTGCCAGCAGCCCCACTGGGACAGAGAACACTGAAGCTTTCTTT,CASSPTGTENTEAFF
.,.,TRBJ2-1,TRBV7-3,TGTGCCAGCAGCCCTGGAGGGGGGGATAATGAGCAGTTCTTC,CASSPGGGDNEQFF
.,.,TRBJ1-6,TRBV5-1,TGCGCCAGCAGCTTGGCTGGGGCTGGTTCACCCCTCCACTTT,CASSLAGAGSPLHF
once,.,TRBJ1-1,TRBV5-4,TGTGCCAGCAGCTCCAGACACACCCTGAACACTGAAGCTTTCTTT,CASSSRHTLNTEAFF
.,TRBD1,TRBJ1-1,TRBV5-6,TGTGCCAGCAGCTGGGGACAGGGGGCCACTGAAGCTTTCTTT,CASSWGQGATEAFF
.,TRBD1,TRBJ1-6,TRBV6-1,TGTGCCAGCAGTGATCCGATACTTACAGGGGAGAAAGCCCTCCACTTT,CASSDPILTGEKALHF
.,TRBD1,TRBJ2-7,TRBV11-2,TGTGCCAGCAGCTTAGGGGGACAGGGAATTTACGAGCAGTACTTC,CASSLGGQGIYEQYF
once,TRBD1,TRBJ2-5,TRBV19,TGTGCCAGTAGTAAGAGGGGGCAGGTCAGGGAGACCCAGTACTTC,CASSKRGQVRETQYF